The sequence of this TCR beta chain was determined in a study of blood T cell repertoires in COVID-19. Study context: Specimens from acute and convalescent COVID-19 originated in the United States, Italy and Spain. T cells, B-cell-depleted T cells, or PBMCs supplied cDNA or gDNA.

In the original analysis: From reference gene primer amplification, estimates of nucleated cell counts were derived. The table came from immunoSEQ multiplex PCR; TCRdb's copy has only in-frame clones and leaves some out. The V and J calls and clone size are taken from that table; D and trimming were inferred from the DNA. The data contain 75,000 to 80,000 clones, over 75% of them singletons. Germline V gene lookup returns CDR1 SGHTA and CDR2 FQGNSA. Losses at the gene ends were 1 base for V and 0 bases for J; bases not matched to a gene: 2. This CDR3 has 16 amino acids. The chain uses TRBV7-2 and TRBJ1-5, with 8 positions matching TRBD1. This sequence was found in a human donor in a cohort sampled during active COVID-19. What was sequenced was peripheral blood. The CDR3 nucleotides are TGTGCCAGCAGCTTAGGGGGACAGGCTAGCAATCAGCCCCAGCATTTT. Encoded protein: CASSLGGQASNQPQHF.